The TCR beta chain under discussion was sequenced for a study of blood T cell repertoires in COVID-19. Study context: The samples span acute and convalescent COVID-19 from the United States, Italy and Spain. T cells, B-cell-depleted T cells, or PBMCs provided the cDNA or gDNA that served as material.

Original analysis: The assay estimated nucleated cells by amplifying reference gene primers. Some clones are missing from TCRdb's copy, which holds only in-frame ones; the method was immunoSEQ multiplex PCR. The DNA was the basis for D and trimming; V, J and clone size are from that table. The sample lists some 250,000 clones, less than 90% occurring once. Specimen: peripheral blood. This receptor was taken from a woman in her twenties or thirties with COVID-19, enrolled during active disease.

The CDR3 DNA reads as TGTGCCAGCAGTCCTTCTCTGGGCCACACTGAAGCTTTCTTT. Its protein is CASSPSLGHTEAFF. The rearrangement joins TRBV6-5 to TRBJ1-1; D is unresolved. This CDR3 region has 14 residues. CDR1 is MNHEY and CDR2 is SVGAGI in the germline V gene. Between the trimmed V and J ends, which lost 5 bases and 3 bases, there was a span of 13 bases.